This T cell receptor beta chain appears in the sequencing data of a study of T cell responses to AZD1222 COVID-19 vaccine. Turning to this clone: Its target is unknown.

CDR1 is MNHEY, CDR2 SVGAGI, per germline. With 6 bases removed from V and 2 bases from J, the gap between germline ends came to 5 bases. The CDR3 runs to 12 residues. Regarding the study as a whole: Baseline antibody screening turned up just a handful of seropositive AZD1222 recipients.

Produced via immunoSEQ multiplex PCR; TCRdb's table is partial and in-frame only. The table has about 55,000 clones, approximately 80% seen once. Pooled samples include second doses given at about 4 or 12 weeks. This specimen was peripheral blood, taken 28 days after the second AZD1222 dose. This chain links TRBV6-5 with TRBJ1-5, with D uncertain. This receptor was obtained from an adult who received the AZD1222 COVID-19 vaccine. CDR3 nucleotides: TGTGCCAGCAGGTTTCGCAATCAGCCCCAGCATTTT. Translation gives CASRFRNQPQHF.